The 25 T cell receptor beta chains below were found in one sample sequenced in a study of brain T cells in children with intractable seizures. Only in-frame clones appear in the TCRdb table, and some are missing; sequencing was by immunoSEQ multiplex PCR. Among 110,000 or so clones listed, approximately 94% were seen once. The sequences come from peripheral blood, collected at surgery. The source of these receptors is a boy younger than two with hemimegalencephaly and intractable seizures.

V is TRBV15 and J is TRBJ1-5; perhaps TRBD1 as D (5 bases). Trimming cost V 0 bases and J 6 bases, with 12 bases left between them. The CDR3 is 15 residues long. Germline V gene data show CDR1 as LNHNV and CDR2 as YYDKDF (reference sequence). The CDR3, as DNA: TGTGCCACCAGCAGAGATGGGGGTTTCGGTCAGCCCCAGCATTTT. Translating it yields CATSRDGGFGQPQHF.

The chain has TRBV29-1 and TRBJ2-3; 11 positions match TRBD2. CDR3 length equals 15 residues. V shed 3 bases and J 2 bases; nucleotides not matched to a gene: 4. Per the germline V gene, CDR1 is SQVTM and CDR2 is ANQGSEA. The CDR3 nucleotides read TGCAGCGTTGAGGAGACTAGCGGGACCACAGATACGCAGTATTTT. Protein sequence: CSVEETSGTTDTQYF.

The V and J genes are TRBV24-1 and TRBJ2-5; D perhaps matches TRBD2 (6 bases). Trimming pared 4 bases from V and 1 base from J, leaving 15 bases between. The CDR3 sequence is 16 residues long. Germline V gene sequence: CDR1 KGHDR, CDR2 SFDVKD. For the CDR3, the DNA is TGTGCCACCAGTGACGTAGCAGGAGGGCTCCAAGAGACCCAGTACTTC. It yields the protein CATSDVAGGLQETQYF.

The V call is TRBV27, the J call TRBJ2-1; 11 bases line up with TRBD2. The CDR3 extends over 21 amino acids. Germline values: CDR1 MNHEY, CDR2 SMNVEV (reference sequence). V lost 6 bases and J lost 0; bases outside the gene matches: 19. CDR3 amino acids: CASSRRTPGLAAESSYNEQFF. CDR3 DNA sequence: TGTGCCAGCAGCCGAAGAACCCCGGGACTAGCGGCAGAGAGCTCCTACAATGAGCAGTTCTTC.

The chain combines TRBV5-1 with TRBJ1-2; D not resolved. Between the trimmed V and J ends, which lost 0 bases and 8 bases, there was a span of 11 bases. The germline gives CDR1 SGHRS, CDR2 YFSETQ. The CDR3 has 13 amino acids. CDR3 DNA: TGCGCCAGCAGCTTGGAGAATAAGGGAGGCTACACCTTC. Its protein product is CASSLENKGGYTF.

The chain joins TRBV7-9 to TRBJ1-3; no reliable D call. Germline V gives CDR1 SEHNR, CDR2 FQNEAQ (reference sequence). Deletions cut 4 bases from V and 1 base from J, with 23 bases between. CDR3 size: 19 residues. The CDR3 reads CASSSHLIVELRSGNTIYF. The CDR3 coding sequence is TGTGCCAGCAGCTCACATTTAATCGTCGAGCTTAGGTCTGGAAACACCATATATTTT.

The rearrangement joins TRBV2 to TRBJ2-1, with a weak D call TRBD2 (5 bases). Germline V lookup: CDR1 SNHLY, CDR2 FYNNEI. This CDR3 region has 14 residues. V lost 0 bases and J 10 bases, leaving 13 bases between the germline ends. This chain's CDR3 is CASSEARLANEQFF. For the CDR3, the DNA is TGTGCCAGCAGTGAAGCACGGCTAGCAAACGAGCAGTTCTTC.

J is TRBJ2-2 and V is TRBV2, with 10 bases that match TRBD2. Germline CDR1 and CDR2: SNHLY and FYNNEI. V was clipped by 3 bases and J by 5 bases; unmatched bases: 6. The length of the CDR3 is 16 residues. CDR3 DNA sequence: TGTGCCAGCAGTGAGTTAGTAGCGGGAGGAACCGGGGAGCTGTTTTTT. The encoded protein is CASSELVAGGTGELFF.

The chain is built from TRBV5-6 and TRBJ2-3; 11 bases fit TRBD2. The CDR3 contains 15 residues. The V and J ends lost 2 bases and 3 bases, in that order; junction bases with no gene match: 2. The germline V gene has CDR1 SGHDT and CDR2 YYEEEE. CDR3 coding DNA: TGTGCCAGCAGCTTCACTAGCGGGGGAACAGATACGCAGTATTTT. Translated, it gives CASSFTSGGTDTQYF.

The chain combines TRBV2 with TRBJ1-6; 9 bases agree with TRBD1. Germline CDR1 is SNHLY and CDR2 is FYNNEI. Trimming removed 11 bases from V and 0 bases from J; junction bases left unmatched: 14. The CDR3 covers 18 residues. The chain's CDR3 is CASQGDRVGVSYNSPLHF. The CDR3 bases are TGTGCCTCACAGGGGGACAGGGTAGGGGTCTCCTATAATTCACCCCTCCACTTT.

In this sample, this clone turned up once. The rearrangement joins TRBV28 to TRBJ2-1; 11 bases map to TRBD2. Germline V gene data show CDR1 as MDHEN and CDR2 as SYDVKM. V lost 3 bases, J lost 5 bases, and 6 bases stayed unmatched. The CDR3 is 16 residues long. CDR3 bases: TGTGCCAGCAGTTTGGCGGGACTAGCGGCCGACAATGAGCAGTTCTTC. It codes for CASSLAGLAADNEQFF.

This chain links TRBV29-1 with TRBJ2-5; D is tentatively TRBD1 or TRBD2 (5 bases each). This CDR3 has 15 amino acids. Trimming stripped 5 bases from V and 6 bases from J, with 22 bases between. The germline V gene has CDR1 SQVTM and CDR2 ANQGSEA. The CDR3 nucleotides are TGCAGCGTTCCTCTGCCGGGACCCCCCGGGCAGACCCAGTACTTC. Amino acid sequence: CSVPLPGPPGQTQYF.

The chain joins TRBV19 to TRBJ1-6; TRBD1 agrees at 9 bases. This CDR3 contains 16 residues. Germline V CDR1 and CDR2: LNHDA, SQIVND (reference sequence). Trimming took 5 bases from V and 5 from J; bases not matched to a gene: 7. The CDR3 sequence is CASSPLQGANNSPLHF. The CDR3 nucleotides read TGTGCCAGTAGTCCGCTACAGGGGGCTAATAATTCACCCCTCCACTTT.

In this sample, this clone turned up once. This sequence joins TRBV19 and TRBJ1-5; a weak D match, TRBD1 (6 bases). The CDR3 runs 15 residues. The V end lost 6 bases, the J end lost 6 bases, and 18 bases lay between the germline ends. Germline V gene sequence: CDR1 LNHDA, CDR2 SQIVND (reference sequence). CDR3 DNA: TGTGCCAGTAGGGATCAACTACAGGGATTTCAGCCCCAGCATTTT. It translates to CASRDQLQGFQPQHF. The full variable domain, completed using reference TRBV19 and TRBJ1-5, is DGGITQSPKYLFRKEGQNVTLSCEQNLNHDAMYWYRQDPGQGLRLIYYSQIVNDFQKGDIAEGYSVSREKKESFPLTVTSAQKNPTAFYLCASRDQLQGFQPQHFGDGTRLSIL.

The CDR3 reads CASTLAGTDTQYF. CDR3 sequence (DNA): TGTGCCAGCACACTAGCGGGCACAGATACGCAGTATTTT. This chain joins TRBV27 and TRBJ2-3; 8 bases match TRBD2. The ends lost 7 bases at V and 1 base at J; junction bases unmatched: 1. The CDR3 runs to 13 residues. Germline loops: CDR1 MNHEY, CDR2 SMNVEV (reference sequence).

The chain couples TRBV11-3 to TRBJ2-5; 10 bases map to TRBD2. With V trimmed by 4 bases and J by 5 bases, 13 bases remained unmatched. Germline CDR1 and CDR2: SGHNT and YENEEA. This CDR3 has 17 residues. The CDR3 reads CASSSALLAGLRETQYF. Here the CDR3 DNA reads TGTGCCAGCAGCTCTGCCCTACTAGCGGGACTAAGGGAGACCCAGTACTTC.

The chain joins TRBV10-3 to TRBJ1-5; the match to TRBD1 covers 7 bases. Looked up from germline, CDR1 is ENHRY and CDR2 is SYGVKD. The V and J ends lost 6 bases and 5 bases, in that order; junction bases with no gene match: 13. The CDR3 covers 16 residues. CDR3 nucleotides: TGTGCCATCAGCCTGACAGGGAATCGGCTAGATCAGCCCCAGCATTTT. Translated: CAISLTGNRLDQPQHF.

In DNA, the CDR3 is TGTGCCAGCAGCTCCGGGACAGTAGTACAAGAGACCCAGTACTTC. Translating it yields CASSSGTVVQETQYF. The chain is built from TRBV5-4 and TRBJ2-5; 7 bases are a match to TRBD1. This CDR3 contains 15 residues. CDR1 and CDR2 (germline): SGHNT, YYREEE (reference sequence). V lost 3 bases, J lost 2 bases, and 7 bases stayed unmatched. Full variable domain (outside the CDR3, taken from reference TRBV5-4 and TRBJ2-5): ETGVTQSPTHLIKTRGQQVTLRCSSQSGHNTVSWYQQALGQGPQFIFQYYREEENGRGNFPPRFSGLQFPNYSSELNVNALELDDSALYLCASSSGTVVQETQYFGPGTRLLVL.

This clone appeared once. The V and J genes are TRBV2 and TRBJ2-1; TRBD1 aligns across 9 bases. CDR1 is SNHLY and CDR2 is FYNNEI in the germline V gene. The V and J ends lost 7 bases and 2 bases, in that order; junction bases with no gene match: 9. This CDR3 region has 16 residues. The CDR3 DNA is TGTGCCAGCAAATTAGTAGGGACAGGGCCCTACAATGAGCAGTTCTTC. It translates to CASKLVGTGPYNEQFF.

The rearrangement links TRBV21-1 to TRBJ2-7; the DNA was not used to check the table's D call, TRBD1. TRBV21-1 has pseudogene status. The CDR3 sequence is 18 residues long. The CDR3 sequence: CASSKTLRGGTGSDEQYF. DNA for the CDR3: TGTGCCAGCAGCAAAACGCTAAGGGGAGGGACAGGGAGCGACGAGCAGTACTTC.

The genes are TRBV7-9 and TRBJ1-4; 8 bases align to TRBD1. Germline CDR1 is SEHNR and CDR2 is FQNEAQ (reference sequence). With 5 bases clipped from V and 7 bases from J, the junction kept 6 bases outside the gene matches. This CDR3 is 14 amino acids long. This CDR3 reads CASSRGTGIEKLFF. The CDR3 nucleotides are TGTGCCAGCAGCCGTGGGACAGGTATTGAAAAACTGTTTTTT.

J is TRBJ2-2 and V is TRBV10-3, with TRBD1 identical over 7 bases. The V and J ends lost 7 bases and 6 bases, in that order; junction bases with no gene match: 8. Germline CDR1 is ENHRY and CDR2 is SYGVKD. The CDR3 sequence is 14 residues long. In DNA, the CDR3 is TGTGCCATCATTAGGACAGGCGTAGCCGGGGAGCTGTTTTTT. It specifies CAIIRTGVAGELFF.

The CDR3 here is CASSLRIASYEQYF. The CDR3 nucleotides read TGTGCCAGCAGTTTAAGAATTGCCTCCTACGAGCAGTACTTC. The rearrangement links TRBV28 to TRBJ2-7; D is unclear. The CDR3 contains 14 residues. The V gene lost 2 bases and the J gene lost 0 bases, with 8 bases spanning the gap. Germline CDR1 reads MDHEN; CDR2 reads SYDVKM.

This clone was seen a few times. The V gene is TRBV27, the J gene TRBJ2-7; 15 bases line up with TRBD2. Looked up from germline, CDR1 is MNHEY and CDR2 is SMNVEV (reference sequence). The length of the CDR3 is 19 residues. V dropped 6 bases and J dropped 5; count of bases not matched to a gene: 17. This CDR3 reads CASRDGLAGGPSLAHEQYF. The CDR3 DNA sequence: TGTGCCAGCAGAGATGGACTAGCGGGAGGGCCAAGTTTAGCCCACGAGCAGTACTTC.

This clone is a singleton in its sample. This chain links TRBV11-2 with TRBJ2-1; D is perhaps TRBD2 (6 bases). Between the trimmed V and J ends, which lost 0 bases and 2 bases, there was a span of 8 bases. Germline V gene sequence: CDR1 SGHAT, CDR2 FQNNGV. This CDR3 region has 15 residues. The DNA of the CDR3 is TGTGCCAGCAGCTTAGATGCTAGCGCCTACAATGAGCAGTTCTTC. The encoded protein is CASSLDASAYNEQFF.